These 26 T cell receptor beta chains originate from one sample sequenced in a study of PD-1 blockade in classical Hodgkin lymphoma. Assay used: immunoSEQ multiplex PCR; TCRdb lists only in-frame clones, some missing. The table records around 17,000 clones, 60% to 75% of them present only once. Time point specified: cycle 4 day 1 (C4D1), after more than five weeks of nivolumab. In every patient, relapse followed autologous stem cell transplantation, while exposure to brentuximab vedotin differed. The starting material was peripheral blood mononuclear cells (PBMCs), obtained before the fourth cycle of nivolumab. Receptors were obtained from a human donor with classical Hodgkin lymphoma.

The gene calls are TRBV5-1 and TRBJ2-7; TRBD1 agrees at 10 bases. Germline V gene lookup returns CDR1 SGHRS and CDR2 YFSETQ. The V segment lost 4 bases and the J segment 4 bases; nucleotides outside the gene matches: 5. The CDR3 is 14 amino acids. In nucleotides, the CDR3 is TGCGCCAGCAGCCCGCCGGACAGGGGGTACGAGCAGTACTTC. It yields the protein CASSPPDRGYEQYF.

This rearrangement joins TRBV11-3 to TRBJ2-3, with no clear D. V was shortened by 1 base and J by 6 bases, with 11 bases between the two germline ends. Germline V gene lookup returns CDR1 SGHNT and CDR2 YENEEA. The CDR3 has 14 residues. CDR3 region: CASSLGGVFDTQYF. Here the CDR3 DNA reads TGTGCCAGCAGCTTAGGGGGTGTTTTTGATACGCAGTATTTT. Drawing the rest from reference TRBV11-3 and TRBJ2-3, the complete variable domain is EAGVVQSPRYKIIEKKQPVAFWCNPISGHNTLYWYLQNLGQGPELLIRYENEEAVDDSQLPKDRFSAERLKGVDSTLKIQPAELGDSAVYLCASSLGGVFDTQYFGPGTRLTVL.

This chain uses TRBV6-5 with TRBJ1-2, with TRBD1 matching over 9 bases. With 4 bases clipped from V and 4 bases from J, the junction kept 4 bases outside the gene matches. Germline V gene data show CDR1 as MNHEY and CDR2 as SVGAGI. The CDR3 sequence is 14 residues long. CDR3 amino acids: CASSSGQGSYGYTF. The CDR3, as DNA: TGTGCCAGCAGTTCTGGACAGGGGTCCTATGGCTACACCTTC.

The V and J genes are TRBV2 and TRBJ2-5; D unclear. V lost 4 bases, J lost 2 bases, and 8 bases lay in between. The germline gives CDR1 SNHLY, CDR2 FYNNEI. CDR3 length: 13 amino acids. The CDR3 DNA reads TGTGCCAGCAGTGGACTGGTACAAGAGACCCAGTACTTC. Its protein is CASSGLVQETQYF. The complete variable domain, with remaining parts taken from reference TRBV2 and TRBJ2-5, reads EPEVTQTPSHQVTQMGQEVILRCVPISNHLYFYWYRQILGQKVEFLVSFYNNEISEKSEIFDDQFSVERPDGSNFTLKIRSTKLEDSAMYFCASSGLVQETQYFGPGTRLLVL.

DNA for the CDR3: TGCGCCAGCAGTCAATCCGTGCGGTGGGGGATCTACGAGCAGTACTTC. This codes for CASSQSVRWGIYEQYF. This chain uses TRBV23-1 with TRBJ2-7, with D perhaps being TRBD1 or TRBD2 (5 bases each). TRBV23-1 falls under the ORF class, with uncertain function. Trimming removed 0 bases at V and 3 bases at J, with 15 bases between. This CDR3 has 16 amino acids.

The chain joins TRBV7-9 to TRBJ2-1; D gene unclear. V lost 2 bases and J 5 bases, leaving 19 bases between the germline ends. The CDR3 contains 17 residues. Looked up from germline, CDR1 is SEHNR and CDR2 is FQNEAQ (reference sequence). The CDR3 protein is CASSLPLAFGRDNEQFF. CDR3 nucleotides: TGTGCCAGCAGCTTACCTCTCGCCTTCGGACGTGACAATGAGCAGTTCTTC.

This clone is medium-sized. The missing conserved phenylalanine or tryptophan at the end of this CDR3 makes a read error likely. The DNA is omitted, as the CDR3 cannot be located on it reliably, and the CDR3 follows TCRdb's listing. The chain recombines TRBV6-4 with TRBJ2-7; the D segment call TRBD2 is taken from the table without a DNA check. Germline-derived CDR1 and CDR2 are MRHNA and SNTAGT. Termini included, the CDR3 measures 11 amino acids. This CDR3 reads CASSDETTLRG.

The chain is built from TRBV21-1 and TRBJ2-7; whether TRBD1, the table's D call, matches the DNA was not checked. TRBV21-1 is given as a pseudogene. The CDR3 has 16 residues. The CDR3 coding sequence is TGTGCCAGCAGCAAACTGGGACAGGGTAAATCCTACGAGCAGTACTTC. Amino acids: CASSKLGQGKSYEQYF.

The CDR3 nucleotides read TGTGCCAGCATGACCCCAGCCCAGCATTTT. Translating gives CASMTPAQHF. V usage is TRBV7-3 and J usage is TRBJ1-5; unclear D gene. Trimming removed 7 bases at V and 11 bases at J, with 9 bases between. CDR3 length: 10 amino acids. In germline, CDR1 is SGHTA, CDR2 FQGTGA.

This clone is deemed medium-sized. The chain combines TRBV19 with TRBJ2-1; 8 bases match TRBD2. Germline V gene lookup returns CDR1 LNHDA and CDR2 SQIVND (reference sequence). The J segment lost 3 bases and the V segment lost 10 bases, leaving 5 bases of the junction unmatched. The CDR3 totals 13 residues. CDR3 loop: CAISTSVYNEQFF. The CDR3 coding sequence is TGTGCCATTTCGACTAGCGTCTACAATGAGCAGTTCTTC.

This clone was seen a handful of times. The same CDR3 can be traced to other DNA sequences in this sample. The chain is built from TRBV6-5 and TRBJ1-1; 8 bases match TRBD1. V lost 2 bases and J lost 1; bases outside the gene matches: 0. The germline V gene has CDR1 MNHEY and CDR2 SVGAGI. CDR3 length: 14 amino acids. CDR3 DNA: TGTGCCAGCAGTTACGGACAGGGGAACACTGAAGCTTTCTTT. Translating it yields CASSYGQGNTEAFF.

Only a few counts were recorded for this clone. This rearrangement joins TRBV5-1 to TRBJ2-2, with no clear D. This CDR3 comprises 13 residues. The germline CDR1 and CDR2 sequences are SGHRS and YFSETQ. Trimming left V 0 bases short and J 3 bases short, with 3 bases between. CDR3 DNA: TGCGCCAGCAGCTTGGTGGACACCGGGGAGCTGTTTTTT. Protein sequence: CASSLVDTGELFF.

CDR3 coding DNA: TGTGCCAGCAGTTTACCACTAGCCGGAGGCCCCAGGCGTAGGCAGTATTTT. Protein product: CASSLPLAGGPRRRQYF. This chain joins TRBV28 and TRBJ2-3, with a weak D call TRBD2 (6 bases). CDR1 and CDR2 (germline): MDHEN, SYDVKM. The V gene lost 2 bases and the J gene lost 11 bases, with 26 bases spanning the gap. The CDR3 runs 17 residues.

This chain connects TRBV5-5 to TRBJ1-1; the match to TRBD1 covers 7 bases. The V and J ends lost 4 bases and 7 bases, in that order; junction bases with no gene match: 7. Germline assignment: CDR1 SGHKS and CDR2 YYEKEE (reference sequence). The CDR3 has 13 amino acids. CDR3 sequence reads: CASSAGTAVEAFF. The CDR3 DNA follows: TGTGCCAGCAGCGCAGGGACAGCGGTTGAAGCTTTCTTT.

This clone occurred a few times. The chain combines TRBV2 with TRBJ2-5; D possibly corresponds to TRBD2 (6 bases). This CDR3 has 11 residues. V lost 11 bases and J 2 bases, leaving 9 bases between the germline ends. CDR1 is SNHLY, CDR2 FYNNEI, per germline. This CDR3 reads CAGGVQETQYF. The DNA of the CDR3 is TGTGCCGGCGGGGTACAAGAGACCCAGTACTTC. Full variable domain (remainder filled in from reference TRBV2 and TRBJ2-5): EPEVTQTPSHQVTQMGQEVILRCVPISNHLYFYWYRQILGQKVEFLVSFYNNEISEKSEIFDDQFSVERPDGSNFTLKIRSTKLEDSAMYFCAGGVQETQYFGPGTRLLVL.

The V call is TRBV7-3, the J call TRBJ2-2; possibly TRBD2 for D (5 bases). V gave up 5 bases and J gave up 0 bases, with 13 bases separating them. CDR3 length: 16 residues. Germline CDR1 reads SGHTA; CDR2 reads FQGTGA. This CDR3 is CASSRRPTSNTGELFF. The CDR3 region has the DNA TGTGCCAGCAGCCGGAGGCCTACATCGAACACCGGGGAGCTGTTTTTT. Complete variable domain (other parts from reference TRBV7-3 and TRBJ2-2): GAGVSQTPSNKVTEKGKYVELRCDPISGHTALYWYRQSLGQGPEFLIYFQGTGAADDSGLPNDRFFAVRPEGSVSTLKIQRTERGDSAVYLCASSRRPTSNTGELFFGEGSRLTVL.

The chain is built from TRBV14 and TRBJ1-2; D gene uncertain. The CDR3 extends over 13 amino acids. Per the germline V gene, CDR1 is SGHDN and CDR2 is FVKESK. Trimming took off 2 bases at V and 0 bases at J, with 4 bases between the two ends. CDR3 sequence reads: CASSQSANYGYTF. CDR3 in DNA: TGTGCCAGCAGCCAATCTGCTAACTATGGCTACACCTTC.

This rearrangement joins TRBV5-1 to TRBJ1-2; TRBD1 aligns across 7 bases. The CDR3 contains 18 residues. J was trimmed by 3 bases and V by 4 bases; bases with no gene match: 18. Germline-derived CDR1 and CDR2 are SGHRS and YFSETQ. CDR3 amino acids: CASSRWTGHDTRDYGYTF. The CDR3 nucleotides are TGCGCCAGCAGCCGTTGGACAGGTCACGACACTAGGGACTATGGCTACACCTTC.

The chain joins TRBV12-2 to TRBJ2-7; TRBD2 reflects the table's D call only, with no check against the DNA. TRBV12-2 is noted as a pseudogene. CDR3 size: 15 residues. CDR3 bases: TGTGCAAGTCGCTTACCCTGGCAGGGAGGCAACGAGCAGTACTTC. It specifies CASRLPWQGGNEQYF.

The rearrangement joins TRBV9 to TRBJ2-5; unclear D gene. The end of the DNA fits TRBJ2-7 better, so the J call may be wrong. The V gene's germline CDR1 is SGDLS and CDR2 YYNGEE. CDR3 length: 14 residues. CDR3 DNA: TGTGCCAGCAGCGTAGAAGGGTCCTCCTACGAGCAGTACTTC. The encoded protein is CASSVEGSSYEQYF.

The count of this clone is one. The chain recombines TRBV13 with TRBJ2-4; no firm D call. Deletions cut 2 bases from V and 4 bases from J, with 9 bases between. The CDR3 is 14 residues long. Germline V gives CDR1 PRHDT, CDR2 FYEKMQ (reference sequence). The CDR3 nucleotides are TGTGCCAGCAGCTTAAAGGCCTCAAAAAACATTCAGTACTTC. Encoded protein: CASSLKASKNIQYF.

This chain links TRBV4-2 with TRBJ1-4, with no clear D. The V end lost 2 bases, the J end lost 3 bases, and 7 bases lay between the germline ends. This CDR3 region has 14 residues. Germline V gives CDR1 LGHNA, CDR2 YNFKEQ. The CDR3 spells CASSQLQSNEKLFF. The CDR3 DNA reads TGTGCCAGCAGCCAACTTCAGTCTAATGAAAAACTGTTTTTT.

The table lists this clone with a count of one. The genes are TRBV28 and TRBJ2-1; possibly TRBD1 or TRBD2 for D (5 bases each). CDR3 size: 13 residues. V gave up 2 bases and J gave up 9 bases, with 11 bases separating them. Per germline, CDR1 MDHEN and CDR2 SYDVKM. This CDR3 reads CASSLRDPFEQFF. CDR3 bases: TGTGCCAGCAGTTTAAGGGACCCCTTTGAGCAGTTCTTC.

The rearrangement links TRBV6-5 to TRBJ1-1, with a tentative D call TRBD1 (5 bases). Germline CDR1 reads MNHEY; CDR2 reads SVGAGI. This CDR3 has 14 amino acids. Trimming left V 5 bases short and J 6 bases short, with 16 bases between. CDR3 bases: TGTGCCAGCAGTCCCCGTGTGAGGGGCCCTGAAGCTTTCTTT. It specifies CASSPRVRGPEAFF.

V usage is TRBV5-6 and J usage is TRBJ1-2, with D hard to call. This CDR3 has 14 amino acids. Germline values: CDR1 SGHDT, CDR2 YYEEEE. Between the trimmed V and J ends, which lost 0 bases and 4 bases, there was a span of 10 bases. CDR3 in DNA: TGTGCCAGCAGCTTGGTAGGGATTGTCTATGGCTACACCTTC. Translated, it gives CASSLVGIVYGYTF.

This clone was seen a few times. DNA for the CDR3: TGCGCCAGCAGCTTGGTAGGGACACTAGCGGGAGACCAGAGCAATGAGCAGTTCTTC. Encoded protein: CASSLVGTLAGDQSNEQFF. V gene TRBV5-1 combines with J gene TRBJ2-1; 11 nucleotides line up with TRBD2. The CDR3 is made up of 19 amino acids. The J segment lost 6 bases and the V segment lost 0 bases, leaving 14 bases of the junction unmatched. Germline CDR1 is SGHRS and CDR2 is YFSETQ.